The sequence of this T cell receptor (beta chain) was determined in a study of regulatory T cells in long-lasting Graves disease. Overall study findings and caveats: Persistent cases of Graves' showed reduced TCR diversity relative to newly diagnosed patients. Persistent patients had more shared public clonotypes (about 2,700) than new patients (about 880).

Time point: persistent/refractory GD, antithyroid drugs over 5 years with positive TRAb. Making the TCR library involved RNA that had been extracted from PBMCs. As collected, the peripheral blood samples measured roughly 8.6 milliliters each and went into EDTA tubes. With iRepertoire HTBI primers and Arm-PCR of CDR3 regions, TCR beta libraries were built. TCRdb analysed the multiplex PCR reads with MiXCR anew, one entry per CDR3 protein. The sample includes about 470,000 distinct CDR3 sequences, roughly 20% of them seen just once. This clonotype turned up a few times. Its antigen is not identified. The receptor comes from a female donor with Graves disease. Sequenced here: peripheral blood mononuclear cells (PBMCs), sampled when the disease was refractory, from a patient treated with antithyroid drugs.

The CDR3 sequence is CASKFPSSYEQYF. The CDR3 DNA is TGTGCCAGCAAATTTCCGAGCTCCTACGAGCAGTACTTC. The rearrangement links TRBV27 to TRBJ2-7; D gene uncertain. The CDR3 is made up of 13 amino acids. Germline V CDR1 and CDR2: MNHEY, SMNVEV (reference sequence). The V end lost 7 bases, the J end lost 0 bases, and 10 bases lay between the germline ends.